These T cell receptor beta chains were read from a single sample in a study of blood T cell repertoires in COVID-19. Produced via immunoSEQ multiplex PCR; TCRdb's table is partial and in-frame only. The data contain roughly 260,000 clones, 82% of them singletons. The sample consisted of peripheral blood. These receptors were obtained from a woman aged 18-29 years with acute or convalescent COVID-19. The CDR3 runs from the conserved cysteine through the conserved F or W. D genes are given only for firm matches. Clone size is stated in some rows and not others, as once, few, many or a class when expanded.

TRBV6-5	NA	NA	TRBJ2-1	13	CATRGSSYNEQFF	TGTGCCACCCGAGGCAGCTCCTACAATGAGCAGTTCTTC
TRBV27	NA	TRBD2	TRBJ2-7	16	CASSAARLAAGYEQYF	TGTGCCAGCAGTGCCGCGCGACTAGCGGCGGGCTACGAGCAGTACTTC
TRBV29-1	NA	NA	TRBJ1-2	11	CSVVAGYGYTF	TGCAGCGTTGTCGCAGGGTATGGCTACACCTTC
TRBV6-5	NA	NA	TRBJ2-7	13	CASRPPDEREQYF	TGTGCCAGCAGGCCACCTGACGAGCGGGAGCAGTACTTC
TRBV18	NA	TRBD2	TRBJ2-1	15	CASSPGTSPYNEQFF	TGTGCCAGCTCTCCCGGGACTAGCCCTTACAATGAGCAGTTCTTC
TRBV19	NA	NA	TRBJ1-1	17	CASSMPSRQSGNTEAFF	TGTGCCAGTAGTATGCCCTCCCGACAGTCTGGTAACACTGAAGCTTTCTTT
TRBV5-1	NA	NA	TRBJ1-6	16	CASSLVAGTYNSPLHF	TGCGCCAGCAGCTTGGTGGCAGGAACTTATAATTCACCCCTCCACTTT
TRBV7-3	NA	TRBD2	TRBJ2-3	17	CASSLQGTSGSGDTQYF	TGTGCCAGCAGCCTCCAAGGGACTAGCGGGAGTGGCGATACGCAGTATTTT
TRBV20-1	NA	NA	TRBJ1-1	9	CSADYEAFF	TGCAGTGCAGACTATGAAGCTTTCTTT
TRBV28	NA	TRBD2	TRBJ2-7	13	CASSPSGSYEQYF	TGTGCCAGCAGCCCTAGCGGGTCCTACGAGCAGTACTTC
TRBV27	NA	NA	TRBJ2-7	14	CASSLSAYEYEQYF	TGTGCCAGCAGTTTGTCCGCCTACGAGTACGAGCAGTACTTC
TRBV23-1	NA	TRBD1	TRBJ1-1	14	CASSPGQLNTEAFF	TGCGCCAGCAGCCCGGGACAGCTGAACACTGAAGCTTTCTTT
TRBV9	NA	TRBD1	TRBJ1-2	15	CASSPGGTGVYGYTF	TGTGCCAGCAGCCCTGGAGGGACAGGGGTATATGGCTACACCTTC
TRBV6-5	once	TRBD2	TRBJ2-1	16	CASSYSPSGSFEEQFF	TGTGCCAGCAGTTACTCCCCTAGCGGGAGTTTCGAAGAGCAGTTCTTC
TRBV7-2	once	NA	TRBJ1-1	10	CASQSGEAFF	TGTGCCAGCCAATCCGGTGAAGCTTTCTTT
TRBV29-1	NA	NA	TRBJ2-2	11	CSVGESGELFF	TGCAGCGTTGGAGAGAGCGGGGAGCTGTTTTTT
TRBV7-2	NA	NA	TRBJ2-5	13	CASSGGLGETQYF	TGTGCCAGCAGCGGAGGACTGGGAGAGACCCAGTACTTC
TRBV19	NA	TRBD2	TRBJ2-1	14	CASSIVAGAPEQFF	TGTGCCAGTAGTATAGTAGCGGGAGCCCCTGAGCAGTTCTTC
TRBV28	NA	TRBD1	TRBJ1-4	17	CASSYLKLGQGDEKLFF	TGTGCCAGCAGTTACCTAAAACTTGGACAGGGGGATGAAAAACTGTTTTTT
TRBV2	NA	NA	TRBJ1-2	17	CASPPLPRGVTNYGYTF	TGTGCCAGTCCACCTCTTCCGCGGGGGGTAACTAACTATGGCTACACCTTC
TRBV29-1	NA	TRBD1	TRBJ1-1	13	CSVAGTGDTEAFF	TGCAGCGTAGCCGGGACAGGGGACACTGAAGCTTTCTTT
TRBV28	NA	NA	TRBJ1-5	15	CASSFAGSRNQPQHF	TGTGCCAGCAGTTTTGCCGGTTCACGCAATCAGCCCCAGCATTTT
TRBV7-9	many	NA	TRBJ1-1	15	CASSWKGGMNTEAFF	TGTGCCAGCAGCTGGAAGGGCGGGATGAACACTGAAGCTTTCTTT
TRBV27	NA	TRBD2	TRBJ2-1	16	CASSFNGRALTNEQFF	TGTGCCAGCAGTTTTAACGGGAGGGCCCTCACGAATGAGCAGTTCTTC
TRBV19	NA	NA	TRBJ1-5	14	CASSMGGGGQPQHF	TGTGCCAGTAGTATGGGGGGGGGCGGTCAGCCCCAGCATTTT
TRBV2	NA	NA	TRBJ1-2	12	CASSQDSRGYTF	TGTGCCAGCAGTCAGGACAGTCGTGGCTACACCTTC
TRBV27	NA	TRBD1	TRBJ1-4	14	CASSGQGANEKLFF	TGTGCCAGCAGTGGTCAGGGGGCTAATGAAAAACTGTTTTTT
TRBV4-3	few	NA	TRBJ2-1	15	CASSQSHTRYNEQFF	TGCGCCAGCAGCCAATCACACACCCGCTACAATGAGCAGTTCTTC
TRBV28	NA	NA	TRBJ2-5	15	CASSWVSGWAETQYF	TGTGCCAGCAGTTGGGTGTCAGGCTGGGCTGAGACCCAGTACTTC
TRBV6-1	NA	TRBD2	TRBJ2-5	13	CASSDSGEETQYF	TGTGCCAGCAGTGATAGCGGGGAGGAGACCCAGTACTTC
TRBV27	NA	TRBD2	TRBJ2-1	16	CASSPQAGGPLDEQFF	TGTGCCAGCAGTCCCCAAGCGGGAGGGCCGTTGGATGAGCAGTTCTTC
TRBV11-2	NA	NA	TRBJ2-7	14	CASSSWIADYEQYF	TGTGCCAGCAGCTCATGGATAGCGGACTACGAGCAGTACTTC
TRBV4-2	NA	TRBD2	TRBJ2-1	17	CASSQDPGLDSYNEQFF	TGTGCCAGCAGCCAAGACCCTGGACTAGACTCCTACAATGAGCAGTTCTTC
TRBV3-1/TRBV3-2	NA	NA	TRBJ2-7	14	CASSYNQGSYEQYF	TGTGCCAGCAGCTACAATCAGGGTTCCTACGAGCAGTACTTC
TRBV5-1	NA	NA	TRBJ1-1	13	CASSFQGNTEAFF	TGCGCCAGCAGCTTTCAGGGCAACACTGAAGCTTTCTTT
TRBV30	NA	TRBD1	TRBJ2-3	15	CAWTPGQGATDTQYF	TGTGCCTGGACTCCGGGACAGGGGGCCACAGATACGCAGTATTTT
TRBV4-3	NA	NA	TRBJ1-2	16	CASSQDRFEQPNGYTF	TGCGCCAGCAGCCAAGATCGATTTGAACAGCCCAATGGCTACACCTTC
TRBV7-9	once	NA	TRBJ1-4	15	CASSLNLAQFTLLFF	TGTGCCAGCAGCCTTAACCTGGCTCAGTTCACCTTACTGTTTTTT
TRBV12-3/TRBV12-4	NA	NA	TRBJ1-2	13	CASSLGTDYGYTF	TGTGCCAGCAGTTTAGGTACGGACTATGGCTACACCTTC
TRBV19	NA	NA	TRBJ1-1	14	CASRADSVNTEAFF	TGTGCCAGTAGGGCGGACAGCGTGAACACTGAAGCTTTCTTT
TRBV5-1	few	TRBD1	TRBJ1-3	15	CASSSRTGTGNTIYF	TGCGCCAGCAGCTCAAGGACAGGGACGGGCAACACCATATATTTT
TRBV4-1	few	NA	TRBJ2-7	15	CASSQDTWQDYEQYF	TGCGCCAGCAGCCAGGATACGTGGCAGGACTACGAGCAGTACTTC
TRBV30	once	NA	TRBJ2-2	15	CAWSVGDINTGELFF	TGTGCCTGGAGTGTGGGGGACATAAACACCGGGGAGCTGTTTTTT
TRBV7-9	NA	TRBD2	TRBJ2-7	16	CASSFLQGGRGNEQYF	TGTGCCAGCAGCTTCCTCCAGGGCGGGAGGGGAAACGAGCAGTACTTC
TRBV27	NA	NA	TRBJ2-1	13	CASSFSPGSEQFF	TGTGCCAGCAGTTTTAGCCCCGGCTCAGAGCAGTTCTTC
TRBV7-3	NA	NA	TRBJ2-1	12	CASSSSGYEQFF	TGTGCCAGCAGCTCAAGCGGGTATGAGCAGTTCTTC
TRBV6-5	NA	NA	TRBJ2-2	11	CASSHGIELFF	TGTGCCAGCAGTCACGGGATTGAGCTGTTTTTT
TRBV28	once	NA	TRBJ2-7	14	CASSLYTGSYEQYF	TGTGCCAGCAGTTTATACACAGGTTCCTACGAGCAGTACTTC
TRBV6-5	NA	NA	TRBJ2-7	11	CATTTAYEQYF	TGTGCCACTACGACAGCCTACGAGCAGTACTTC
TRBV28	NA	NA	TRBJ1-5	12	CASRSTGGPQHF	TGTGCCAGCAGATCAACCGGCGGGCCCCAGCATTTT
TRBV5-6	NA	NA	TRBJ1-6	16	CASSYNTGSYNSPLHF	TGTGCCAGCAGCTACAACACAGGATCCTATAATTCACCCCTCCACTTT
TRBV4-2	NA	TRBD1	TRBJ1-2	17	CASSQTGTGRGGYGYTF	TGTGCCAGCAGCCAGACCGGGACAGGGAGAGGGGGCTATGGCTACACCTTC
TRBV11-1	few	TRBD2	TRBJ2-5	16	CASSPRTSGRRETQYF	TGTGCCAGCAGCCCGAGGACTAGCGGGAGGAGGGAGACCCAGTACTTC
TRBV14	NA	NA	TRBJ2-5	12	CASRGFGETQYF	TGTGCCAGCCGAGGGTTTGGGGAGACCCAGTACTTC
TRBV10-3	NA	NA	TRBJ2-2	17	CAISGGAGTLNTGELFF	TGTGCCATCAGTGGTGGCGCCGGGACTTTAAACACCGGGGAGCTGTTTTTT
TRBV15	NA	TRBD2	TRBJ2-1	14	CATSREREYNEQFF	TGTGCCACCAGCAGAGAGCGGGAGTACAATGAGCAGTTCTTC
TRBV4-3	NA	NA	TRBJ2-1	16	CASSQGLGAGVNEQFF	TGCGCCAGCAGCCAAGGCCTGGGGGCGGGGGTGAATGAGCAGTTCTTC
TRBV27	NA	TRBD1	TRBJ2-4	15	CASSPTQGAGNIQYF	TGTGCCAGCAGTCCAACACAGGGGGCGGGGAACATTCAGTACTTC
TRBV7-6	NA	NA	TRBJ1-5	13	CASSTNSNQPQHF	TGTGCCAGCAGCACTAATAGCAATCAGCCCCAGCATTTT
TRBV7-2	NA	TRBD2	TRBJ2-1	15	CASSLARAGEGKQIF	TGTGCCAGCAGCTTAGCGCGAGCGGGAGAGGGCAAGCAGATCTTC